One sample yielded the 13 T cell receptor beta chains listed below, sequenced in a study of beta chain features in type 1 diabetes. Findings and caveats of the study: Type 1 diabetes patients had moderately but significantly shorter TCRB CDR3s in all four CD4+ subsets.

All of the isolated RNA was reverse transcribed, so expressed TCRB transcripts were sequenced. This table comes from immunoSEQ multiplex PCR, and its TCRdb copy is limited to in-frame clones, with some not included. The sample includes approximately 170,000 clones, over 6% of them seen just once. Which antigens these TCRs recognize remains unknown. Sample: central memory CD4+ T cells from blood. These receptors originate from a man aged 18 to 30 with type 1 diabetes.

The table lists this clone with a few counts. The genes are TRBV4-3 and TRBJ1-2, with D hard to call. Deletions cut 3 bases from V and 4 bases from J, with 12 bases between. Germline V CDR1 and CDR2: LGHNA, YSLEER. The CDR3 contains 14 residues. This chain's CDR3 is CASSHESRGYGYTF. The CDR3 nucleotides read TGCGCCAGCAGCCATGAGTCTAGAGGCTATGGCTACACCTTC.

A few counts support this clone. CDR3 loop: CASSPRLAGGGGYNEQFF. CDR3 coding DNA: TGCGCCAGCAGCCCGCGGCTAGCGGGAGGGGGGGGCTACAATGAGCAGTTCTTC. This sequence joins TRBV4-3 and TRBJ2-1, with 12 bases lining up with TRBD2. Germline loops: CDR1 LGHNA, CDR2 YSLEER. This CDR3 region has 18 residues. V gave up 4 bases and J gave up 3 bases; unmatched junction bases: 10.

This clone was counted a few times. The chain's CDR3 is CAWSLAGVDTQYF. Written as DNA, the CDR3 is TGTGCCTGGAGTTTAGCGGGAGTAGATACGCAGTATTTT. V is TRBV30 and J is TRBJ2-3, with 9 bases that match TRBD2. Germline V lookup: CDR1 GTSNPN, CDR2 SVGIG (reference sequence). The CDR3 loop spans 13 amino acids. The V gene end was trimmed by 2 bases and the J gene end by 5 bases; junction bases not matched to a gene: 2.

This clone was observed a handful of times. The chain links TRBV9 to TRBJ2-5; possibly TRBD2 for D (7 bases). Trimming took 2 bases from V and 3 from J, leaving 14 bases between them. This CDR3 is built from 15 residues. Germline CDR1 reads SGDLS; CDR2 reads YYNGEE. The CDR3 sequence is CASSVLGGPEETQYF. The CDR3 coding sequence is TGTGCCAGCAGCGTTTTGGGGGGGCCCGAAGAGACCCAGTACTTC.

For this clone: The sample carries other DNA sequences with the same CDR3. The gene calls are TRBV5-6 and TRBJ2-1, with TRBD2 matching 9 bases. Trimming at V came to 0 bases and at J to 9 bases, leaving 4 bases not matched to a gene. Germline CDR1 SGHDT, CDR2 YYEEEE. The CDR3 covers 14 residues. The DNA of the CDR3 is TGTGCCAGCAGCTTGGTGCGGGGGGGCGGTGAGCAGTTCTTC. It yields the protein CASSLVRGGGEQFF.

This clone was recorded at least ten times. The rearrangement joins TRBV5-4 to TRBJ1-4; D is unresolved. V lost 5 bases and J lost 8, with 19 bases in between. The germline V gene encodes CDR1 SGHNT and CDR2 YYREEE (reference sequence). This CDR3 contains 15 residues. The CDR3 spells CASSTTGAAGEKLFF. The CDR3 nucleotides are TGTGCCAGCAGTACAACCGGCGCCGCGGGAGAAAAACTGTTTTTT.

The chain links TRBV18 to TRBJ1-3, with a possible D match to TRBD1 (5 bases). CDR1 is KGHSH, CDR2 LQKENI, per germline. The CDR3 spans 14 residues. The V end was cut by 3 bases, the J end by 1 base, with 7 bases between. The CDR3 sequence is CASSPRDSGNTIYF. The CDR3 DNA sequence: TGTGCCAGCTCACCCAGGGATTCTGGAAACACCATATATTTT.

In its sample, this clone was seen a few times. This chain uses TRBV9 with TRBJ2-1; TRBD2 matches at 9 bases. Germline V CDR1 and CDR2: SGDLS, YYNGEE. Trimming at V came to 3 bases and at J to 7 bases, leaving 8 bases not matched to a gene. This CDR3 comprises 15 residues. The CDR3 here is CASSETPLAGNEQFF. CDR3 in DNA: TGTGCCAGCAGCGAGACCCCCCTAGCGGGGAATGAGCAGTTCTTC.

V and J are TRBV5-1 and TRBJ1-2; D not resolved. Trimming pared 0 bases from V and 8 bases from J, leaving 11 bases between. This CDR3 region has 13 residues. CDR1 and CDR2 (germline): SGHRS, YFSETQ. CDR3 amino acids: CASSLERGYGYTF. Here the CDR3 DNA reads TGCGCCAGCAGCTTGGAGAGAGGGTACGGCTACACCTTC.

This clone was found a few times. The J gene is TRBJ2-2, the V gene TRBV30; D is perhaps TRBD1 (6 bases). Germline lookup yields CDR1 GTSNPN and CDR2 SVGIG (reference sequence). Trimming left V 2 bases short and J 2 bases short, with 18 bases between. CDR3 size: 17 residues. The CDR3 DNA is TGTGCCTGGAGTCTTGGCCCGGGCAGGGGAAACACCGGGGAGCTGTTTTTT. It is translated as CAWSLGPGRGNTGELFF.

This clone has more than one count but fewer than ten. V gene TRBV30 combines with J gene TRBJ2-3; D call uncertain. With 1 base removed from V and 7 bases from J, the gap between germline ends came to 12 bases. CDR3 length: 13 amino acids. CDR1 and CDR2 from the germline V gene are GTSNPN and SVGIG (reference sequence). The CDR3 sequence is CAWSEVERHTQYF. CDR3 sequence (DNA): TGTGCCTGGAGTGAGGTAGAGCGCCATACGCAGTATTTT.

The chain uses TRBV7-2 and TRBJ1-2; no definite D call. This CDR3 contains 13 residues. With 5 bases removed from V and 5 bases from J, the gap between germline ends came to 12 bases. Germline V lookup: CDR1 SGHTA, CDR2 FQGNSA. The CDR3 sequence is CASSQAEGYGYTF. CDR3 sequence (DNA): TGTGCCAGCAGCCAAGCCGAGGGTTATGGCTACACCTTC. Based on the CDR3 plus reference TRBV7-2 and TRBJ1-2, the full variable domain is GAGVSQSPSNKVTEKGKDVELRCDPISGHTALYWYRQSLGQGLEFLIYFQGNSAPDKSGLPSDRFSAERTGGSVSTLTIQRTQQEDSAVYLCASSQAEGYGYTFGSGTRLTVV.

V is TRBV28 and J is TRBJ2-1; 11 nucleotides line up with TRBD2. J gave up 9 bases and V 6 bases, and 7 bases lay outside the gene matches. The CDR3 consists of 14 residues. Germline assignment: CDR1 MDHEN and CDR2 SYDVKM. This chain's CDR3 is CASRVAGGKGEQFF. CDR3 bases: TGTGCCAGCAGGGTAGCGGGGGGGAAAGGTGAGCAGTTCTTC.